These 9 T cell receptor beta chains originate from one sample sequenced in a study of T cell repertoires in cytomegalovirus infection. These receptors' antigens are unknown. MiXCR, applied by TCRdb to the reads, yields one record per CDR3 protein. This table holds approximately 730,000 distinct CDR3 sequences, roughly 28% found once. The sequences come from cultured CD8+ T cells from PBMCs, collected from culture after CMV antigen stimulation. The receptors come from a human donor in good health (CMV status not recorded). Some clones in this sample may be carry-over from other donors' samples.

This clonotype occurred a few times. The J gene is TRBJ2-1, the V gene TRBV7-6, with no clear D. The CDR3 has 14 residues. Per the germline V gene, CDR1 is SGHVS and CDR2 is FNYEAQ. Trimming took off 5 bases at V and 5 bases at J, with 13 bases between the two ends. DNA for the CDR3: TGTGCCAGCAGCGCCTCTCTAGAGAACAATGAGCAGTTCTTC. Protein: CASSASLENNEQFF.

The chain combines TRBV13 with TRBJ2-5; D assignment may be TRBD1 or TRBD2 (6 bases each). Germline assignment: CDR1 PRHDT and CDR2 FYEKMQ (reference sequence). The V end lost 7 bases, the J end lost 7 bases, and 13 bases lay between the germline ends. The length of the CDR3 is 12 residues. The chain's CDR3 is CASTQGGSTQYF. CDR3 DNA: TGTGCCAGCACTCAAGGGGGGTCGACCCAGTACTTC.

This clonotype was found a few times. This chain uses TRBV7-6 with TRBJ1-6; D remains ambiguous. The CDR3 length is 13 residues. CDR1 and CDR2 (germline): SGHVS, FNYEAQ. Trimming cost V 1 base and J 8 bases, with 6 bases left between them. CDR3 in amino acids: CASSLDADSPLHF. The DNA of the CDR3 is TGTGCCAGCAGCTTAGATGCAGATTCACCCCTCCACTTT.

This clonotype appeared a few times. J is TRBJ2-3 and V is TRBV4-1, with 9 bases identical to TRBD2. Looked up from germline, CDR1 is MGHRA and CDR2 is YSYEKL. The CDR3 totals 18 residues. V was pared by 2 bases and J by 5 bases, with 14 bases of the junction left unmatched. The CDR3 sequence is CASSQLPRAGGPLDTQYF. The CDR3 region has the DNA TGCGCCAGCAGCCAACTCCCCCGGGCGGGGGGGCCCTTAGATACGCAGTATTTT.

The chain joins TRBV6-8 to TRBJ2-3; 7 bases line up with TRBD2. The CDR3 runs to 16 residues. V dropped 7 bases and J dropped 0; count of bases not matched to a gene: 10. Germline V gene data show CDR1 as MNHGY and CDR2 as SAAAGT. The CDR3, as DNA: TGTGCCAGCATTCCAGGCCCAGCGGGAAGCACAGATACGCAGTATTTT. This codes for CASIPGPAGSTDTQYF.

This clonotype appeared a few times. J is TRBJ2-5 and V is TRBV6-2 or TRBV6-3; a possible D gene is TRBD1 (5 bases). This CDR3 comprises 14 residues. Germline CDR1 reads MNHEY; CDR2 reads SVGEGT. V gave up 0 bases and J gave up 2 bases, with 7 bases separating them. CDR3 region: CASSYSQGQETQYF. DNA for the CDR3: TGTGCCAGCAGTTACTCTCAGGGTCAAGAGACCCAGTACTTC.

The CDR3: CASSPNGPLAGVYNEQFF. The CDR3 nucleotides are TGTGCCAGCAGTCCCAACGGGCCACTAGCGGGGGTTTACAATGAGCAGTTCTTC. The genes are TRBV12-3 or TRBV12-4 and TRBJ2-1, with 11 bases that match TRBD2. The CDR3 runs 18 residues. The trim removed 5 bases at V and 4 bases at J, leaving 13 bases unmatched.

The V and J genes are TRBV6-6 and TRBJ2-3; D gene unclear. This CDR3 has 14 amino acids. Germline V gives CDR1 MNHNY, CDR2 SVGAGI (reference sequence). Between the trimmed V and J ends, which lost 6 bases and 4 bases, there was a span of 14 bases. CDR3 protein: CASSPFVSPDTQYF. CDR3 in DNA: TGTGCCAGCAGCCCGTTCGTAAGCCCAGATACGCAGTATTTT.

The CDR3, as DNA: TGCAGTGCTTTTCGGGGGGGGCAGAATGAAGCTTTCTTT. This codes for CSAFRGGQNEAFF. The chain uses TRBV20-1 and TRBJ1-1, with D perhaps TRBD1 (6 bases). Germline V gene lookup returns CDR1 DFQATT and CDR2 SNEGSKA (reference sequence). Trimming left V 5 bases short and J 7 bases short, with 17 bases between. This CDR3 is built from 13 residues.